The 18 T cell receptor beta chains reported below all come from one sample, sequenced in a study of blood T cell repertoires in COVID-19. Assay used: immunoSEQ multiplex PCR; TCRdb lists only in-frame clones, some missing. Seen here are 70,000 or so clones, approximately 90% observed once, and the top ten hold 0.5% to 0.7%. Sequencing was performed on peripheral blood. The origin of the receptors is a man in his 60s with acute or convalescent COVID-19.

The DNA for the CDR3 is TGTGCCAGCTCACTTCTCCCGGCACTAGCGGGAGTCCAAGAGACCCAGTACTTC. As protein: CASSLLPALAGVQETQYF. V and J are TRBV18 and TRBJ2-5, with 11 bases that match TRBD2. Trimming cost V 4 bases and J 1 base; bases outside gene matches: 11. CDR1 and CDR2 from the germline V gene are KGHSH and LQKENI. The CDR3 spans 18 residues.

The chain uses TRBV18 and TRBJ1-1; a weak D match, TRBD1 (5 bases). This CDR3 region has 14 residues. Between the trimmed V and J ends, which lost 3 bases and 5 bases, there was a span of 13 bases. Germline V lookup: CDR1 KGHSH, CDR2 LQKENI. The CDR3 reads CASSPQGEETEAFF. CDR3 nucleotide sequence: TGTGCCAGCTCACCGCAGGGCGAGGAAACTGAAGCTTTCTTT.

This rearrangement joins TRBV19 to TRBJ2-3; 9 positions agree with TRBD2. CDR1 is LNHDA, CDR2 SQIVND, per germline (reference sequence). The CDR3 contains 16 residues. With V trimmed by 4 bases and J by 10 bases, 15 bases remained unmatched. The CDR3 sequence is CASSRVAGATRISQYF. The CDR3 region has the DNA TGTGCCAGTAGTAGGGTAGCGGGGGCTACGCGGATATCGCAGTATTTT.

J is TRBJ1-2 and V is TRBV30; 11 nucleotides align to TRBD1. This CDR3 has 18 amino acids. Trimming removed 3 bases from V and 1 base from J; junction bases left unmatched: 13. The germline gives CDR1 GTSNPN, CDR2 SVGIG (reference sequence). CDR3 DNA sequence: TGTGCCTGGAGGTCACCGGGACAGGGGGTCGACAGTAACTATGGCTACACCTTC. Its protein product is CAWRSPGQGVDSNYGYTF.

CDR3 in DNA: TGTGCCACCAGTGAGGATACTAGCGGGAGGGCCGATTTTTTGAATGAGCAGTTCTTC. This codes for CATSEDTSGRADFLNEQFF. The V call is TRBV24-1, the J call TRBJ2-1; the match to TRBD2 covers 13 bases. Germline CDR1 reads KGHDR; CDR2 reads SFDVKD. Trimming removed 4 bases from V and 7 bases from J; junction bases left unmatched: 15. CDR3 length: 19 amino acids.

The chain links TRBV28 to TRBJ1-5; D might be TRBD1 (5 bases). Germline CDR1 MDHEN, CDR2 SYDVKM. The CDR3 is 13 amino acids. The germline V and J ends were trimmed by 8 bases and 5 bases, with 13 bases remaining between them. The CDR3 region is CASDGQSHQPQHF. For the CDR3, the DNA is TGTGCCAGCGATGGACAATCCCATCAGCCCCAGCATTTT.

V and J are TRBV10-3 and TRBJ2-7; TRBD1 matches 7 bases. This CDR3 region has 12 residues. J lost 5 bases, V lost 11 bases, and 9 bases had no gene match. Germline loops: CDR1 ENHRY, CDR2 SYGVKD. This CDR3 reads CAVGTGVNEQYF. CDR3 sequence (DNA): TGTGCCGTGGGAACAGGGGTGAACGAGCAGTACTTC.

CDR3 nucleotide sequence: TGTGCCAGCAGCTTAGCTAGCGGGACGGTATTGAGCACAGATACGCAGTATTTT. Its translation: CASSLASGTVLSTDTQYF. V usage is TRBV7-9 and J usage is TRBJ2-3; 8 positions agree with TRBD2. V shed 0 bases and J 0 bases; nucleotides not matched to a gene: 8. This CDR3 is built from 18 residues. Germline CDR1 is SEHNR and CDR2 is FQNEAQ (reference sequence).

In the case of this clone: At the DNA level, this CDR3 is encoded by other sequences in the same sample as well. The V and J genes are TRBV5-1 and TRBJ2-7, with 11 bases aligning to TRBD2. This CDR3 comprises 15 residues. J was trimmed by 2 bases and V by 0 bases; bases with no gene match: 1. Germline loops: CDR1 SGHRS, CDR2 YFSETQ. For the CDR3, the DNA is TGCGCCAGCAGCTTGGGGACTAGCGGGCCCTACGAGCAGTACTTC. Translating it yields CASSLGTSGPYEQYF.

This clone came up once. The chain has TRBV6-5 and TRBJ1-1; 8 bases are shared with TRBD1. J lost 4 bases, V lost 6 bases, and 4 bases had no gene match. In germline, CDR1 is MNHEY, CDR2 SVGAGI. The CDR3 consists of 13 residues. The CDR3 DNA is TGTGCCAGCAGCTCGACAGGGGCCACTGAAGCTTTCTTT. As protein: CASSSTGATEAFF.

This rearrangement joins TRBV11-2 to TRBJ2-2, with a tentative D call TRBD2 (5 bases). The germline gives CDR1 SGHAT, CDR2 FQNNGV. The V gene lost 1 base and the J gene lost 4 bases, with 7 bases spanning the gap. The CDR3 length is 14 residues. The CDR3 is CASSLVGSTGELFF. CDR3 DNA sequence: TGTGCCAGCAGCTTAGTAGGGAGCACCGGGGAGCTGTTTTTT.

This clone showed up just once. The same CDR3 can be traced to other DNA sequences in this sample. This sequence joins TRBV5-1 and TRBJ2-5; tentatively, D is TRBD2 (5 bases). The CDR3 extends over 13 amino acids. V lost 0 bases, J lost 5 bases, and 8 bases lay in between. CDR1 is SGHRS and CDR2 is YFSETQ in the germline V gene. The CDR3 nucleotides are TGCGCCAGCAGCTTGGCCGGAGGCGAGACCCAGTACTTC. As protein: CASSLAGGETQYF.

This clone has a single count. The chain recombines TRBV18 with TRBJ2-7; the match to TRBD1 covers 11 bases. CDR1 and CDR2 (germline): KGHSH, LQKENI. The CDR3 runs 15 residues. Trimming cost V 4 bases and J 2 bases; bases outside gene matches: 4. The CDR3 sequence: CASSQGQGVTYEQYF. The CDR3 nucleotides read TGTGCCAGCTCACAGGGACAGGGGGTGACCTACGAGCAGTACTTC.

This sequence joins TRBV7-8 and TRBJ2-3; possible D gene TRBD2, 6 bases. The CDR3 is 14 residues long. The V end lost 1 base, the J end lost 2 bases, and 7 bases lay between the germline ends. Germline CDR1 reads SGHVS; CDR2 reads FQNEAQ. The CDR3: CASSLVADTDTQYF. The CDR3 DNA follows: TGTGCCAGCAGCTTAGTAGCGGACACAGATACGCAGTATTTT.

In this sample, this clone turned up a few times. This chain links TRBV27 with TRBJ1-2, with 8 bases lining up with TRBD1. This CDR3 has 13 amino acids. Germline CDR1 reads MNHEY; CDR2 reads SMNVEV (reference sequence). V trimming: 6 bases; J trimming: 7 bases; junction bases outside the gene matches: 7. CDR3: CASRVTGGGGYTF. The CDR3 DNA sequence: TGTGCCAGCAGGGTAACAGGGGGAGGTGGCTACACCTTC.

The rearrangement joins TRBV5-4 to TRBJ1-4, with D tentatively TRBD1 (6 bases). The germline V and J ends were trimmed by 4 bases and 8 bases, with 18 bases remaining between them. Germline CDR1 SGHNT, CDR2 YYREEE (reference sequence). CDR3 length: 15 amino acids. The CDR3 here is CASSKVGGLREKLFF. Here the CDR3 DNA reads TGTGCCAGCAGCAAGGTTGGGGGCCTTCGGGAAAAACTGTTTTTT.

Here the CDR3 reads CASSQPKRGSGELFF. Written as DNA, the CDR3 is TGCGCCAGCAGTCAACCCAAACGGGGATCCGGGGAGCTGTTTTTT. The chain uses TRBV23-1 and TRBJ2-2, with D possibly TRBD2 on 5 matching bases. TRBV23-1 is known as an ORF, though its function is uncertain. V was clipped by 2 bases and J by 6 bases, with 13 bases between them. The CDR3 runs 15 residues.

This chain connects TRBV6-5 to TRBJ2-1, with TRBD2 matching over 10 bases. CDR1 and CDR2 from the germline V gene are MNHEY and SVGAGI. J gave up 8 bases and V 0 bases, and 7 bases lay outside the gene matches. The length of the CDR3 is 16 residues. The CDR3 here is CASSYSPSGSGDEQFF. In DNA form, the CDR3 reads TGTGCCAGCAGTTACTCGCCTAGCGGGAGTGGGGATGAGCAGTTCTTC.